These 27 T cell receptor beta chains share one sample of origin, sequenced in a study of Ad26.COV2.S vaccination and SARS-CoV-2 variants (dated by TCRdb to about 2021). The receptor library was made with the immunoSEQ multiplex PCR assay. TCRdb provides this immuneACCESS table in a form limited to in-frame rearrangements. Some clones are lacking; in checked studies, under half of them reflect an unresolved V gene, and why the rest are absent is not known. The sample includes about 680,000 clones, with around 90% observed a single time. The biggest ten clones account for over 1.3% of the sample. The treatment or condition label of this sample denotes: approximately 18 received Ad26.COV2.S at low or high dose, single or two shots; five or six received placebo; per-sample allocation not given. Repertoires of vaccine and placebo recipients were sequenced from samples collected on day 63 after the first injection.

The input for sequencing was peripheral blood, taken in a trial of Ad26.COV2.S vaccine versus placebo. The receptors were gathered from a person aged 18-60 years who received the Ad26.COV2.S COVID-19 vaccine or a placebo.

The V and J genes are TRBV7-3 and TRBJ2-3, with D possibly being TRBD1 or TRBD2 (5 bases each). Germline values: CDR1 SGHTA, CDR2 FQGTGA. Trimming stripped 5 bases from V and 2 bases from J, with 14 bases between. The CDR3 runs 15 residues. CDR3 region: CASSPRGATTDTQYF. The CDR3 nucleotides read TGTGCCAGCAGCCCGAGAGGGGCGACCACAGATACGCAGTATTTT.

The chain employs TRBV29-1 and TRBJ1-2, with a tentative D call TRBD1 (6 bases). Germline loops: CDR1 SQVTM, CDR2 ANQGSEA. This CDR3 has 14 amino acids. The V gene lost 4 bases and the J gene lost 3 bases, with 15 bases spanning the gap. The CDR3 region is CSVAGAPGDYGYTF. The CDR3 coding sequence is TGCAGCGTTGCAGGGGCCCCCGGGGACTATGGCTACACCTTC.

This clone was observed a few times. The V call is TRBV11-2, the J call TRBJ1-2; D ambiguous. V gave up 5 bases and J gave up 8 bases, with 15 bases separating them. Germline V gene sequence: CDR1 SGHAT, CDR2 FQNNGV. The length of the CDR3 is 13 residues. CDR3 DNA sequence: TGTGCCAGCAGCCAGACCCGGGGAGGGGGCTACACCTTC. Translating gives CASSQTRGGGYTF.

The CDR3 region is CASSFRADNEQFF. CDR3 DNA sequence: TGTGCCAGCAGCTTCCGGGCTGACAATGAGCAGTTCTTC. The rearrangement links TRBV5-5 to TRBJ2-1; no definite D call. CDR3 length equals 13 residues. Trimming left V 2 bases short and J 5 bases short, with 8 bases between. CDR1 is SGHKS and CDR2 is YYEKEE in the germline V gene (reference sequence). Drawing the rest from reference TRBV5-5 and TRBJ2-1, the complete variable domain is DAGVTQSPTHLIKTRGQQVTLRCSPISGHKSVSWYQQVLGQGPQFIFQYYEKEERGRGNFPDRFSARQFPNYSSELNVNALLLGDSALYLCASSFRADNEQFFGPGTRLTVL.

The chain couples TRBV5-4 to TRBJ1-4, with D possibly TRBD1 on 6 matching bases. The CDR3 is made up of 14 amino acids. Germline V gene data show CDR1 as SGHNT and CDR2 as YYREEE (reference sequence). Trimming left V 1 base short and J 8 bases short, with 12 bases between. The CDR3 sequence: CASSLNTGPEKLFF. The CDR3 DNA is TGTGCCAGCAGCTTGAACACAGGGCCAGAAAAACTGTTTTTT.

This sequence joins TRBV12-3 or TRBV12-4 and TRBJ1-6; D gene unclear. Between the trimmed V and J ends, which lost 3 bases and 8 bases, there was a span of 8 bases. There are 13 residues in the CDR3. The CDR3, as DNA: TGTGCCAGCAGTTTCGGCAGTTATTCACCCCTCCACTTT. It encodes CASSFGSYSPLHF.

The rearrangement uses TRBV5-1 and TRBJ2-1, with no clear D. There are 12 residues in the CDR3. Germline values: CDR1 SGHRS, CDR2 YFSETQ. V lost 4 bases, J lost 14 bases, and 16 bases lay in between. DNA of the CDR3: TGCGCCAGCAGCCAACCGGGCCAAGAGGAGTTCTTC. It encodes CASSQPGQEEFF.

CDR3 DNA sequence: TGCGCCAGCAGCCAAGGGTGGGGCGAGACAGATACGCAGTATTTT. It specifies CASSQGWGETDTQYF. The chain joins TRBV4-1 to TRBJ2-3, with D possibly being TRBD1 (5 bases). The V and J ends lost 1 base and 3 bases respectively, with 11 bases between them. Germline V gene data show CDR1 as MGHRA and CDR2 as YSYEKL. The CDR3 contains 15 residues.

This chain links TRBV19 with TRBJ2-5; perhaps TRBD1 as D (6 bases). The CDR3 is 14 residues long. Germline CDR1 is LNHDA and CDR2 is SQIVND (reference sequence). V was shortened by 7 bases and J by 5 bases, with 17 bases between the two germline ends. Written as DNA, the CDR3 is TGTGCCAGTAATGCACAGGGTGGTCGGGAGACCCAGTACTTC. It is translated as CASNAQGGRETQYF.

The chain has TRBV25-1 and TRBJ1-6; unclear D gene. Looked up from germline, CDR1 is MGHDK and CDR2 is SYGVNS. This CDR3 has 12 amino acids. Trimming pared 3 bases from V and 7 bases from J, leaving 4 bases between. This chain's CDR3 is CASSDPNSPLHF. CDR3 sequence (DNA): TGTGCCAGCAGTGACCCGAATTCACCCCTCCACTTT.

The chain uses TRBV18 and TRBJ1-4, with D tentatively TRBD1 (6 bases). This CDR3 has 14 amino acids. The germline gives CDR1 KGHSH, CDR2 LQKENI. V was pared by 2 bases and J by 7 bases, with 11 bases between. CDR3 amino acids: CASSPLQGGEKLFF. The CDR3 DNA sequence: TGTGCCAGCTCACCATTACAGGGAGGTGAAAAACTGTTTTTT.

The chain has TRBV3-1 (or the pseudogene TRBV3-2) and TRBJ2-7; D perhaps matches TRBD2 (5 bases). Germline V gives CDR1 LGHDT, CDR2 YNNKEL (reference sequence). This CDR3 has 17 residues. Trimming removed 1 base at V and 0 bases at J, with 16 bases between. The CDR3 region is CASSQGLVQRSSYEQYF. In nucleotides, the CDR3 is TGTGCCAGCAGCCAAGGGTTGGTCCAGCGGAGCTCCTACGAGCAGTACTTC.

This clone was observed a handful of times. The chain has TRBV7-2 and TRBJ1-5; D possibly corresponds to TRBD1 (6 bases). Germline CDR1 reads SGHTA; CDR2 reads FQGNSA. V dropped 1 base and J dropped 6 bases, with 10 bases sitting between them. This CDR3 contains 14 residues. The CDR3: CASSLGGGGQPQHF. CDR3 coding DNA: TGTGCCAGCAGCTTAGGAGGAGGGGGTCAGCCCCAGCATTTT.

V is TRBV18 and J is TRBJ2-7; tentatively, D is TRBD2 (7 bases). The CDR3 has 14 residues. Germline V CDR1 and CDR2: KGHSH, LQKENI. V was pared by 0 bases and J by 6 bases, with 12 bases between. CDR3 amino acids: CASSPPGGPSEQYF. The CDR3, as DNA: TGTGCCAGCTCACCACCGGGGGGGCCCAGCGAGCAGTACTTC.

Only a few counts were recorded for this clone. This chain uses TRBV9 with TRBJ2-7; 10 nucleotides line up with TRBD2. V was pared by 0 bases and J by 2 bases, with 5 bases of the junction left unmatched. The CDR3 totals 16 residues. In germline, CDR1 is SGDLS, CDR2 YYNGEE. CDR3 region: CASSVGVAGGAYEQYF. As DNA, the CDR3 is TGTGCCAGCAGCGTAGGGGTAGCGGGAGGCGCCTACGAGCAGTACTTC.

CDR3 in DNA: TGTGCCGAGGCAGGGAACACCGGGGAGCTGTTTTTT. Its translation is CAEAGNTGELFF. This chain links TRBV6-5 with TRBJ2-2; D is undetermined. The CDR3 is 12 residues long. The germline V gene encodes CDR1 MNHEY and CDR2 SVGAGI. V was pared by 11 bases and J by 1 base, with 8 bases between.

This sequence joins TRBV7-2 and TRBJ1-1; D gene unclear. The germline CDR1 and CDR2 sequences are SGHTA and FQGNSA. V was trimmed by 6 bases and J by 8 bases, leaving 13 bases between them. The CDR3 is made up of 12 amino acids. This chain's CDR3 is CASSLEAGEAFF. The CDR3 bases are TGTGCCAGCAGTTTGGAGGCGGGAGAAGCTTTCTTT.

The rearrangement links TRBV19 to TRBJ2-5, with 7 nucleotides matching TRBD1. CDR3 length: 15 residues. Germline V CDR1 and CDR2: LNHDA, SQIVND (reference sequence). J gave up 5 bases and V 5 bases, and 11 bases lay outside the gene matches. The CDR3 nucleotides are TGTGCCAGTAGTGCCTACAGGGGTTCTGTGGAGACCCAGTACTTC. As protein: CASSAYRGSVETQYF.

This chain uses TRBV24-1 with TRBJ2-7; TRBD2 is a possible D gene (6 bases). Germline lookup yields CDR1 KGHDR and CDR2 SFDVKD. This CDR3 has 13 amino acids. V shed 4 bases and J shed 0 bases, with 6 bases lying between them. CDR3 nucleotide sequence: TGTGCCACCAGTGAGGGGGGCTCCTACGAGCAGTACTTC. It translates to CATSEGGSYEQYF.

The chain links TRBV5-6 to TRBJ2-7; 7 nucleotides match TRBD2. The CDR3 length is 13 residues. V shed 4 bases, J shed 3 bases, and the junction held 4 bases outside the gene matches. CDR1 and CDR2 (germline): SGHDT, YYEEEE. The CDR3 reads CASSAGRVYEQYF. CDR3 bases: TGTGCCAGCAGCGCAGGGAGGGTCTACGAGCAGTACTTC. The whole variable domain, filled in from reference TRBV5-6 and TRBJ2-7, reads DAGVTQSPTHLIKTRGQQVTLRCSPKSGHDTVSWYQQALGQGPQFIFQYYEEEERQRGNFPDRFSGHQFPNYSSELNVNALLLGDSALYLCASSAGRVYEQYFGPGTRLTVT.

CDR3 amino acids: CASSQGLSPYEQYF. The CDR3 DNA sequence: TGCGCCAGCAGCCAGGGACTTAGCCCCTACGAGCAGTACTTC. The chain uses TRBV4-3 and TRBJ2-7; possible D gene TRBD2, 6 bases. Trimming removed 3 bases from V and 2 bases from J, with 11 bases in between. This CDR3 is built from 14 residues. Germline CDR1 and CDR2: LGHNA and YSLEER.

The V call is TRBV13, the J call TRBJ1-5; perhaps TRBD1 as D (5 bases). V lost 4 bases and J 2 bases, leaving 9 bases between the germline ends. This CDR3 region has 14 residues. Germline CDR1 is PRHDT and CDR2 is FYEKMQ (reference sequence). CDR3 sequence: CASSSRDGNQPQHF. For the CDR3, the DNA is TGTGCCAGCAGCTCTAGGGACGGCAATCAGCCCCAGCATTTT.

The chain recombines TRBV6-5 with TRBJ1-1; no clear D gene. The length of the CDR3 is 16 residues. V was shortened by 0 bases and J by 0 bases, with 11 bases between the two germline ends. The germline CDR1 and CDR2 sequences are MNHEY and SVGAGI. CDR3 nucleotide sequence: TGTGCCAGCAGTTACTCGACATCCCTTTTGAACACTGAAGCTTTCTTT. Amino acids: CASSYSTSLLNTEAFF.

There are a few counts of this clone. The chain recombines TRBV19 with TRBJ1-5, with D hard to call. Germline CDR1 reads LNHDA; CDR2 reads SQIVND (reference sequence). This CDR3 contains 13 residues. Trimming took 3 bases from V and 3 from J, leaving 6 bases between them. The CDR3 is CASSIVINQPQHF. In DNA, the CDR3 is TGTGCCAGTAGTATTGTTATCAATCAGCCCCAGCATTTT.

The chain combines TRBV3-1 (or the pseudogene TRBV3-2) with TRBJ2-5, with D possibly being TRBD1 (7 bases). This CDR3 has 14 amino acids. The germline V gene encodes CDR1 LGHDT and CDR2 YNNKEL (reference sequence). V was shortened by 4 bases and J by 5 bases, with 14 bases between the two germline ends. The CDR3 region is CASSRQGGSETQYF. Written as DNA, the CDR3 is TGTGCCAGCAGCCGACAGGGAGGTTCGGAGACCCAGTACTTC.

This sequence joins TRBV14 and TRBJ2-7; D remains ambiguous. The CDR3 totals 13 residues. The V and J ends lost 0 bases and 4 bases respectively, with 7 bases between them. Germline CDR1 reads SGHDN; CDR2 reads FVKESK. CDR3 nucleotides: TGTGCCAGCAGCCAAGATTCAGGATACGAGCAGTACTTC. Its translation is CASSQDSGYEQYF.

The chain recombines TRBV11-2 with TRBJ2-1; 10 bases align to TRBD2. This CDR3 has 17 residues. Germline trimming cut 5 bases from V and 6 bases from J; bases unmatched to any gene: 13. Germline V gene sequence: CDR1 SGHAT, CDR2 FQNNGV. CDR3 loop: CASSTLSGTSAANEQFF. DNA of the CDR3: TGTGCCAGCAGCACTCTATCCGGGACTAGCGCTGCCAATGAGCAGTTCTTC.